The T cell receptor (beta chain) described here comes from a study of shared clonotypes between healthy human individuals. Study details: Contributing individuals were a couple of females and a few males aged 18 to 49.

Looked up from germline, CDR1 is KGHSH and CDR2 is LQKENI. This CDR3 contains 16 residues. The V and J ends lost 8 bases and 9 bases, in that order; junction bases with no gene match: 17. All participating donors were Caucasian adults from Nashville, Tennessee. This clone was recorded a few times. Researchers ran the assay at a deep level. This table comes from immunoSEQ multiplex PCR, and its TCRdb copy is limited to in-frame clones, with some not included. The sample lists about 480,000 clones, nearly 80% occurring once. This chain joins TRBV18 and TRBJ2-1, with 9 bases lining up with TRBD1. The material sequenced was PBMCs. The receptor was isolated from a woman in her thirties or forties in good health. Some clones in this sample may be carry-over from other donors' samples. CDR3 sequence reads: CASTLQGALSIGEQFF. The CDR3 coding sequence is TGTGCCAGCACTTTACAGGGGGCCTTATCAATTGGTGAGCAGTTCTTC.